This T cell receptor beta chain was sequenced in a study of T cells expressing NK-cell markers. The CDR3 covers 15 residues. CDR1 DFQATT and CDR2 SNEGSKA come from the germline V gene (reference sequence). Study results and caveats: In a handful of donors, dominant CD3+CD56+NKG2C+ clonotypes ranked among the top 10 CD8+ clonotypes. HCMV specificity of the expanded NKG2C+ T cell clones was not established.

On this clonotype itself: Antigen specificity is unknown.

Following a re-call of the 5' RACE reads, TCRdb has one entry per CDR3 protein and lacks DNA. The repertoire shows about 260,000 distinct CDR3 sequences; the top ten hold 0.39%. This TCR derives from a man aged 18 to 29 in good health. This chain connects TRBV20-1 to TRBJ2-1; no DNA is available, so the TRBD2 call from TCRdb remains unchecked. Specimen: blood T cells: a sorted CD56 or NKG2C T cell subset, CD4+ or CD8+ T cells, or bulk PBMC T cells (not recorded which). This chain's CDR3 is CSAFGLAGSYNEQFF.